The 32 T cell receptor beta chains below all came from one sample that was sequenced in a study of T-cell memory formation after mild COVID-19 (dated by TCRdb to 2020 to 2022). The method behind the library was 5' RACE. The listed sequencing device is Illumina NovaSeq 6000. Using fastp trimming at Q25 and MiXCR clonotype assembly, TCRdb reanalyzed the public sequencing data and kept in-frame beta chains. CDR3 protein duplicates are merged, each entry listing the most common genes and DNA. Present in this sample are some 46,000 distinct CDR3 sequences, roughly 7.2% of which were seen just once. The top ten constitute roughly 0.79% of the sample. Sequencing input: PBMCs or a T cell subset sorted from them (not recorded which). Receptor source: an adult who had mild COVID-19 (a few samples of this study predate the infection). The sample titles of this study are shuffled in the database, so cell type and time point are left out.

This clonotype was seen a few times. The gene calls are TRBV20-1 and TRBJ1-5, with 9 bases that match TRBD1. The germline gives CDR1 DFQATT, CDR2 SNEGSKA (reference sequence). V was pared by 6 bases and J by 6 bases, with 9 bases of the junction left unmatched. This CDR3 has 14 residues. The CDR3 loop reads CSAGPGQGGQPQHF. The DNA for the CDR3 is TGCAGTGCGGGTCCGGGACAGGGAGGTCAGCCCCAGCATTTT.

The table lists this clonotype with a count of one. The rearrangement links TRBV20-1 to TRBJ1-2; D may be TRBD1 (5 bases). The CDR3 contains 14 residues. Germline values: CDR1 DFQATT, CDR2 SNEGSKA (reference sequence). The V end was cut by 0 bases, the J end by 6 bases, with 14 bases between. CDR3 protein: CSARDKTVGDGYTF. The CDR3 nucleotides read TGCAGTGCTAGAGATAAGACAGTAGGGGATGGCTACACCTTC.

There are many counts of this clonotype. This chain connects TRBV5-1 to TRBJ2-5; 7 positions agree with TRBD1. V lost 3 bases and J lost 2; bases outside the gene matches: 4. Germline loops: CDR1 SGHRS, CDR2 YFSETQ. This CDR3 region has 14 residues. As DNA, the CDR3 is TGCGCCAGCAGCTCCCGACAGGGTCAAGAGACCCAGTACTTC. Translation: CASSSRQGQETQYF.

This clonotype came up many times. The chain links TRBV12-3 or TRBV12-4 to TRBJ2-2; D not certain. V dropped 6 bases and J dropped 10 bases, with 9 bases sitting between them. The CDR3 consists of 11 residues. CDR3 residues: CASRGFAELFF. The CDR3 DNA follows: TGTGCCAGCAGAGGGTTCGCGGAGCTGTTTTTT.

This clonotype has a count of ten or more. The chain employs TRBV2 and TRBJ2-1; either TRBD1 or TRBD2 may fit D (5 bases each). The germline gives CDR1 SNHLY, CDR2 FYNNEI. This CDR3 comprises 14 residues. V was trimmed by 6 bases and J by 6 bases, leaving 15 bases between them. The CDR3 DNA reads as TGTGCCAGCAGGCCCGGGACCGCGAGCAATGAGCAGTTCTTC. This sequence encodes CASRPGTASNEQFF.

Only a few counts were recorded for this clonotype. V is TRBV6-1 and J is TRBJ2-5; D is possibly TRBD1 (6 bases). The V and J ends lost 5 bases and 1 base respectively, with 17 bases between them. Per the germline V gene, CDR1 is MNHNS and CDR2 is SASEGT. There are 16 residues in the CDR3. The CDR3 reads CASSYFPGHSQETQYF. As DNA, the CDR3 is TGTGCCAGCAGTTACTTCCCGGGACATAGCCAAGAGACCCAGTACTTC.

The chain recombines TRBV3-1 with TRBJ1-1, with 7 bases aligning to TRBD1. The CDR3 covers 14 residues. The J segment lost 11 bases and the V segment lost 5 bases, leaving 14 bases of the junction unmatched. Germline assignment: CDR1 LGHDT and CDR2 YNNKEL (reference sequence). The CDR3 sequence is CASSNKGGSRAAFF. CDR3 nucleotide sequence: TGTGCCAGCAGCAATAAAGGGGGCTCAAGGGCCGCTTTCTTT.

In its sample, this clonotype was seen a few times. This may stem from a read error, because a much larger clone lies one nucleotide away. The rearrangement joins TRBV12-3 or TRBV12-4 to TRBJ2-1; a weak D match, TRBD2 (6 bases). The length of the CDR3 is 16 residues. V lost 7 bases, J lost 10 bases, and 26 bases lay in between. CDR3 sequence (DNA): TGTGCCAGCACCACGGGGGTGGGGGGAGCGCTAGCGGAGCAGTTCTTC. It yields the protein CASTTGVGGALAEQFF.

This chain connects TRBV5-4 to TRBJ2-5; TRBD1 matches 11 bases. This CDR3 is 15 amino acids long. Per the germline V gene, CDR1 is SGHNT and CDR2 is YYREEE (reference sequence). V was pared by 0 bases and J by 6 bases, with 4 bases of the junction left unmatched. CDR3 region: CASSLEGQGVQTQYF. The CDR3 DNA sequence: TGTGCCAGCAGCTTGGAGGGACAGGGGGTACAGACCCAGTACTTC. The complete variable domain, with remaining parts taken from reference TRBV5-4 and TRBJ2-5, reads ETGVTQSPTHLIKTRGQQVTLRCSSQSGHNTVSWYQQALGQGPQFIFQYYREEENGRGNFPPRFSGLQFPNYSSELNVNALELDDSALYLCASSLEGQGVQTQYFGPGTRLLVL.

This clonotype has a single count. This may be a read error, as it is one base from a much larger clone. The J gene is TRBJ1-2, the V gene TRBV27; D possibly corresponds to TRBD1 (5 bases). The CDR3 has 17 residues. From germline, CDR1 is MNHEY and CDR2 SMNVEV (reference sequence). CDR3 loop: CVSSQDSRRTNYYGYTF. DNA for the CDR3: TGTGTCAGCAGTCAAGACAGCCGCCGGACCAACTACTATGGCTACACCTTC.

This clonotype was picked up many times. The rearrangement links TRBV7-7 to TRBJ2-3; TRBD2 aligns across 8 bases. Germline V gene sequence: CDR1 SSHAT, CDR2 FNYEAQ (reference sequence). This CDR3 is 18 amino acids long. The ends lost 2 bases at V and 2 bases at J; junction bases unmatched: 12. The CDR3 protein is CASSLSPRAGGFTDTQYF. The CDR3 bases are TGTGCCAGCAGCTTATCCCCCCGCGCGGGGGGCTTCACAGATACGCAGTATTTT. The full variable domain, in which reference TRBV7-7 and TRBJ2-3 provide the parts outside the CDR3, is GAGVSQSPRYKVTKRGQDVTLRCDPISSHATLYWYQQALGQGPEFLTYFNYEAQPDKSGLPSDRFSAERPEGSISTLTIQRTEQRDSAMYRCASSLSPRAGGFTDTQYFGPGTRLTVL.

V usage is TRBV21-1 and J usage is TRBJ2-2; the D segment call TRBD2 is taken from the table without a DNA check. TRBV21-1 is labeled a pseudogene. The CDR3 sequence is 18 residues long. This chain's CDR3 is CASSKGTSGRFWTGELFF. CDR3 in DNA: TGTGCCAGCAGCAAGGGAACTAGCGGGAGGTTCTGGACCGGGGAGCTGTTTTTT.

This clonotype turned up a few times. Relative to the germline gene, one junction end is altered; a read error may explain this. The chain uses TRBV6-5 and TRBJ1-1; D remains ambiguous. Germline loops: CDR1 MNHEY, CDR2 SVGAGI. The CDR3 covers 14 residues. The DNA for the CDR3 is TGTGCCAGCACCTCAGTCGGGGTGAATACTGAAGCTTTCTTT. As protein: CASTSVGVNTEAFF.

This chain joins TRBV6-6 and TRBJ1-4; the D is unclear. Germline V CDR1 and CDR2: MNHNY, SVGAGI (reference sequence). This CDR3 contains 16 residues. V lost 6 bases to trimming and J lost 0 bases, with 14 bases between them. In nucleotides, the CDR3 is TGTGCCAGCAGAACGGACGGACGTACAACTAATGAAAAACTGTTTTTT. Translation gives CASRTDGRTTNEKLFF.

This clonotype was counted ten times or more. The CDR3 DNA sequence: TGTGCCATCAGTGAGGAAGGGATCTATGGCTACACCTTC. Amino acid sequence: CAISEEGIYGYTF. The chain has TRBV10-3 and TRBJ1-2, with unresolved D. V was pared by 2 bases and J by 4 bases, with 8 bases between. Looked up from germline, CDR1 is ENHRY and CDR2 is SYGVKD. This CDR3 contains 13 residues.

This clonotype was counted ten times or more. This chain connects TRBV7-3 to TRBJ2-1; 9 bases line up with TRBD2. Germline CDR1 reads SGHTA; CDR2 reads FQGTGA. There are 16 residues in the CDR3. The V segment lost 4 bases and the J segment 9 bases; nucleotides outside the gene matches: 13. CDR3 region: CASSSAGLASSSEQFF. CDR3 bases: TGTGCCAGCAGCTCCGCTGGACTAGCGAGTTCGAGTGAGCAGTTCTTC.

This clonotype was observed at least ten times. The CDR3 here is CASSPATGSGELFF. CDR3 coding DNA: TGTGCCAGCTCACCAGCGACAGGGTCCGGGGAGCTGTTTTTT. V gene TRBV18 combines with J gene TRBJ2-2; 7 bases fit TRBD1. With V trimmed by 2 bases and J by 6 bases, 3 bases remained unmatched. This CDR3 spans 14 amino acids. Germline V gene data show CDR1 as KGHSH and CDR2 as LQKENI.

In its sample, this clonotype was seen many times. The genes are TRBV7-9 and TRBJ2-3; 9 bases are a match to TRBD2. This CDR3 region has 18 residues. The V segment lost 3 bases and the J segment 1 base; nucleotides outside the gene matches: 11. Per germline, CDR1 SEHNR and CDR2 FQNEAQ (reference sequence). DNA for the CDR3: TGTGCCAGCAGCTTTATCGGTAGCGGGAGTAACCGCACAGATACGCAGTATTTT. Residues: CASSFIGSGSNRTDTQYF.

V usage is TRBV12-3 or TRBV12-4 and J usage is TRBJ2-7, with 7 bases fitting TRBD2. The CDR3 totals 15 residues. Trimming cost V 7 bases and J 0 bases; bases outside gene matches: 9. The CDR3 here is CASTPGRGHSYEQYF. The DNA for the CDR3 is TGTGCCAGCACCCCGGGGAGGGGCCACTCCTACGAGCAGTACTTC.

This clonotype came up many times. The rearrangement links TRBV20-1 to TRBJ2-2; D is ambiguous. Germline CDR1 is DFQATT and CDR2 is SNEGSKA (reference sequence). V was shortened by 4 bases and J by 4 bases, with 10 bases between the two germline ends. This CDR3 comprises 13 residues. The CDR3 reads CSANSRPTGELFF. CDR3 coding DNA: TGCAGTGCTAACTCTCGGCCCACCGGGGAGCTGTTTTTT.

The chain couples TRBV7-6 to TRBJ2-7, with 10 bases that match TRBD1. With 7 bases clipped from V and 0 bases from J, the junction kept 6 bases outside the gene matches. The germline V gene has CDR1 SGHVS and CDR2 FNYEAQ. The CDR3 is 15 amino acids. The DNA of the CDR3 is TGTGCCAGCACGACAGGGGGCGCGGGCTCCTACGAGCAGTACTTC. It encodes CASTTGGAGSYEQYF.

This clonotype has ten or more counts. The chain couples TRBV5-1 to TRBJ2-7; D is uncertain. Germline V gene sequence: CDR1 SGHRS, CDR2 YFSETQ. V gave up 3 bases and J gave up 2 bases, with 9 bases separating them. The CDR3 is 13 amino acids. CDR3 bases: TGCGCCAGCAGCTACCCTGGGACCTACGAGCAGTACTTC. It codes for CASSYPGTYEQYF.

This clonotype was recorded many times. CDR3 amino acids: CASSLGTNRVDIGQYF. The CDR3 DNA sequence: TGTGCCAGCAGCTTAGGGACGAACAGGGTGGATATCGGGCAGTACTTC. The V call is TRBV7-8, the J call TRBJ2-7; possible D gene TRBD1, 6 bases. The germline CDR1 and CDR2 sequences are SGHVS and FQNEAQ. The CDR3 spans 16 residues. The V and J ends lost 1 base and 9 bases respectively, with 22 bases between them.

This clonotype was seen a few times. V gene TRBV12-3 or TRBV12-4 combines with J gene TRBJ2-7; 11 positions agree with TRBD2. CDR3 size: 16 residues. Trimming removed 7 bases from V and 4 bases from J; junction bases left unmatched: 12. The DNA for the CDR3 is TGTGCCAGCACTCCCCCCGGGGCTAGCGGGAGGTACGAGCAGTACTTC. Encoded protein: CASTPPGASGRYEQYF.

Only a few counts were recorded for this clonotype. The chain has TRBV3-1 and TRBJ2-7; D is unresolved. CDR3 length equals 13 residues. Trimming removed 0 bases from V and 7 bases from J, with 10 bases in between. CDR1 and CDR2 (germline): LGHDT, YNNKEL (reference sequence). CDR3 nucleotides: TGTGCCAGCAGCCAAGAGGAAGGGAAGGAGCAGTACTTC. Translating gives CASSQEEGKEQYF.

This sequence joins TRBV6-1 and TRBJ2-5; TRBD2 matches 7 bases. Germline V gene lookup returns CDR1 MNHNS and CDR2 SASEGT. Trimming cost V 3 bases and J 1 base; bases outside gene matches: 2. This CDR3 region has 14 residues. The DNA of the CDR3 is TGTGCCAGCAGTGAGGGGGGGAGCCAAGAGACCCAGTACTTC. Translation: CASSEGGSQETQYF.

The table lists this clonotype with many counts. CDR3 DNA sequence: TGTGCCAGCAGTCCCGGGACAGGGGGCACCGGGGAGCTGTTTTTT. This translates into CASSPGTGGTGELFF. The genes are TRBV12-3 or TRBV12-4 and TRBJ2-2; 11 bases map to TRBD1. The CDR3 sequence is 15 residues long. J lost 4 bases, V lost 5 bases, and 3 bases had no gene match.

This clonotype was counted at least ten times. The chain combines TRBV5-1 with TRBJ2-1; D is possibly TRBD2 (6 bases). Germline V gene sequence: CDR1 SGHRS, CDR2 YFSETQ. Trimming pared 0 bases from V and 4 bases from J, leaving 11 bases between. This CDR3 region has 15 residues. The CDR3 loop reads CASSLEAGQYNEQFF. CDR3 sequence (DNA): TGCGCCAGCAGCTTGGAGGCGGGGCAGTACAATGAGCAGTTCTTC.

The J gene is TRBJ1-2, the V gene TRBV5-8, with TRBD1 matching 10 bases. Germline V gene data show CDR1 as SGHTS and CDR2 as YDEGEE. The length of the CDR3 is 16 residues. V was pared by 4 bases and J by 8 bases, with 14 bases of the junction left unmatched. The CDR3: CASSPGTGASGGGYTF. The CDR3 region has the DNA TGTGCCAGCAGCCCCGGGACAGGGGCCTCTGGGGGAGGCTACACCTTC. Looking up the rest from reference TRBV5-8 and TRBJ1-2 gives the full variable domain: EAGVTQSPTHLIKTRGQQATLRCSPISGHTSVYWYQQALGLGLQFLLWYDEGEERNRGNFPPRFSGRQFPNYSSELNVNALELEDSALYLCASSPGTGASGGGYTFGSGTRLTVV.

This clonotype is labeled medium-sized. The CDR3 DNA reads as TGTGCCAGCTCACCAGCTCGAAGAGCGGGAGAATCAGATACGCAGTATTTT. It codes for CASSPARRAGESDTQYF. The J gene is TRBJ2-3, the V gene TRBV18, with TRBD2 identical over 8 bases. The V and J ends lost 2 bases and 4 bases, in that order; junction bases with no gene match: 11. Germline V CDR1 and CDR2: KGHSH, LQKENI. There are 17 residues in the CDR3.

CDR3 sequence (DNA): TGTGCCAGCAGCTTAGCGCACCACTACAATGAGCAGTTCTTC. Encoded protein: CASSLAHHYNEQFF. The rearrangement links TRBV7-8 to TRBJ2-1; D call uncertain. The ends were cut back, 0 bases at V and 3 bases at J, with 6 bases in the middle. CDR3 length equals 14 residues. Looked up from germline, CDR1 is SGHVS and CDR2 is FQNEAQ.

This clonotype appeared many times. The gene calls are TRBV7-8 and TRBJ2-1; 7 positions match TRBD2. This CDR3 contains 16 residues. Germline V gene sequence: CDR1 SGHVS, CDR2 FQNEAQ. V was clipped by 5 bases and J by 7 bases; unmatched bases: 14. CDR3 nucleotide sequence: TGTGCCAGCAGCGGGGGGTCGGGACTACTTTCAAATGAGCAGTTCTTC. This gives the protein CASSGGSGLLSNEQFF. Full variable domain (outside the CDR3, taken from reference TRBV7-8 and TRBJ2-1): GAGVSQSPRYKVAKRGQDVALRCDPISGHVSLFWYQQALGQGPEFLTYFQNEAQLDKSGLPSDRFFAERPEGSVSTLKIQRTQQEDSAVYLCASSGGSGLLSNEQFFGPGTRLTVL.